A selection of T cell receptor beta chains follows, all from one sample in a study of response to subunit inactivated influenza vaccine. TCRdb re-derived calls from the RT-PCR reads in MiXCR, one entry per CDR3 protein. The sample lists about 700,000 distinct CDR3 sequences; approximately 15% were seen once. Sequences were derived from PBMCs from blood, sampled approximately 15 days before vaccination. These receptors came from a man aged 45-60 years who received an inactivated influenza vaccine. Each CDR3 is given with its conserved first and last residue. D genes are given only for firm matches. Size is omitted from some rows. Given values are once, few, many or a class for expanded clones.

V,J,D,size,DNA,CDR3
TRBV12-3/TRBV12-4,TRBJ2-5,NA,NA,TGTGCCAGCAGTCATAGTGGACGGGTCCAAGAGACCCAGTACTTC,CASSHSGRVQETQYF
TRBV7-9,TRBJ2-1,TRBD2,few,TGTGCCAGCAGCTTAGAGGCGGGAGGGTGGGATGAGCAGTTCTTC,CASSLEAGGWDEQFF
TRBV4-2,TRBJ2-5,TRBD2,few,TGTGCCAGCAGCCAAGGACTAGCGGCGGAGACCCAGTACTTC,CASSQGLAAETQYF
TRBV7-6,TRBJ2-5,TRBD2,NA,TGTGCCAGCAGCTTGGGGGGGACTAGCGGGGGGTACCGTCCCCAGTACTTC,CASSLGGTSGGYRPQYF
TRBV6-5,TRBJ2-3,NA,few,TGTGCCAGCAGTTACATAACAGGCACAGATACGCAGTATTTT,CASSYITGTDTQYF
TRBV10-3,TRBJ2-3,TRBD2,few,TGTGCCATCAGCGGGACTAGCGGGATGAGAACAGATACGCAGTATTTT,CAISGTSGMRTDTQYF
TRBV2,TRBJ1-2,TRBD1,NA,TGTGCCAGCATCCCGCCGGGACAGGGGCCTTCTAACTATGGCTACACCTTC,CASIPPGQGPSNYGYTF
TRBV5-5,TRBJ1-2,NA,NA,TGTGCCAGCAGCTTGGTAGACTTCGGCTACACCTTC,CASSLVDFGYTF
TRBV2,TRBJ2-7,TRBD2,NA,TGTGCCAGCAGTGCTAAGCGGGAGCTTTCCTACGAGCAGTACTTC,CASSAKRELSYEQYF
TRBV29-1,TRBJ2-7,NA,few,TGCAGCGTTGCGACACGTAATTCCTACGAGCAGTACTTC,CSVATRNSYEQYF
TRBV12-3/TRBV12-4,TRBJ1-1,NA,few,TGTGCCAGCAGTTTCGTTAGTTTGTGGAACACTGAAGCTTTCTTT,CASSFVSLWNTEAFF
TRBV30,TRBJ1-1,NA,once,TGTGCCTGGACACGGCAGAACACTGAAGCTTTCTTT,CAWTRQNTEAFF
TRBV6-2/TRBV6-3,TRBJ2-1,TRBD1,few,TGTGCCAGCAGTTACTGGGACAGGGCCAATGAGCAGTTCTTC,CASSYWDRANEQFF
TRBV7-8,TRBJ2-1,NA,NA,TGTGCCAGCAGCTCGTTCCTCGGCTCCTACAATGAGCAGTTCTTC,CASSSFLGSYNEQFF
TRBV2,TRBJ2-3,NA,NA,TGTGCCAGCAGTGAAACAGGGTTCACAGATACGCAGTATTTT,CASSETGFTDTQYF
TRBV19,TRBJ2-3,NA,NA,TGTGCCAGTAGTATAACAGTAAGCACAGATACGCAGTATTTT,CASSITVSTDTQYF
TRBV6-2/TRBV6-3,TRBJ2-5,TRBD2,NA,TGTGCCAGCAGATTAGCGGGAGGTATACAAGAAGAGACCCAGTACTTC,CASRLAGGIQEETQYF
TRBV15,TRBJ2-3,NA,many,TGTGCCACCAGCAGAGATAACCCCCAGGGAGGTTATACGCAGTATTTT,CATSRDNPQGGYTQYF
TRBV4-2,TRBJ2-7,TRBD2,few,TGTGCCAGCAGCCAAGGAATAGTAGCGGGGACCGGGAGCAAGTACTTC,CASSQGIVAGTGSKYF
TRBV25-1,TRBJ1-6,NA,NA,TGTGCCAGCAGTGAGAAGGGGGTAGGCTCACCCCTCCACTTT,CASSEKGVGSPLHF
TRBV29-1,TRBJ2-5,NA,NA,TGCAGCGTGTCACAGGGAGGGGAGACCCAGTACTTC,CSVSQGGETQYF
TRBV20-1,TRBJ2-1,NA,few,TGCAGTGCCCTCTCTGAGAGCTCCTACAATGAGCAGTTCTTC,CSALSESSYNEQFF
TRBV19,TRBJ2-3,NA,NA,TGTGCCAGTAGCCGCTTTCTGGCGGCAAGCACAGATACGCAGTATTTT,CASSRFLAASTDTQYF